These T cell receptor beta chains were read from a single sample in a study of breast tumors, draining lymph nodes, adjacent tissues. One entry per CDR3 protein results from TCRdb running MiXCR on the multiplex PCR reads. The table shows some 130,000 distinct CDR3 sequences, with 20% to 25% occurring only once. Sequenced: axillary lymph node tissue. Every receptor here comes from a female donor with breast cancer. Some clones in this sample may be carry-over from other donors' samples. Each CDR3 is given with its conserved first and last residue. A D gene is named only where the DNA matches it firmly. Clone size appears in some rows only: once, few, many, or a class for an expanded clone.

clone_size	d_call	v_call	j_call	cdr3_nt	cdr3_aa
many	TRBD1	TRBV5-1	TRBJ2-3	TGCGCCAGCAGCCCCCGGGACAGGGTAACAGATACGCAGTATTTT	CASSPRDRVTDTQYF
many	TRBD1	TRBV6-1	TRBJ2-7	TGTGCCAGCAGTCTCCGGACAGGGGCCTTGTACGAGCAGTACTTC	CASSLRTGALYEQYF
many	.	TRBV10-2	TRBJ2-5	TGCGCCAGCAGTGATAGGGGGGAGGGCCGGGAGACCCAGTACTTC	CASSDRGEGRETQYF
many	TRBD1	TRBV6-2/TRBV6-3	TRBJ2-7	TGTGCCAGCAGTTATGGACAGGGCTCCTACGAGCAGTACTTC	CASSYGQGSYEQYF
many	TRBD1	TRBV24-1	TRBJ2-5	TGTGCCACCAGTGATGCTACAGGGGTCGGAGAGACCCAGTACTTC	CATSDATGVGETQYF
many	TRBD2	TRBV30	TRBJ2-1	TGTGCCTGGAGTATGGCTAGCGGCTCCTACAATGAGCAGTTCTTC	CAWSMASGSYNEQFF
many	TRBD1	TRBV4-3	TRBJ1-2	TGCGCCAGCAGCCAAGGACAGGGGGCAGAAGGCTACACCTTC	CASSQGQGAEGYTF
many	.	TRBV5-6	TRBJ2-3	TGTGCCAGCAGCTACTCGAGCACAGATACGCAGTATTTT	CASSYSSTDTQYF
.	TRBD2	TRBV9	TRBJ2-3	TGTGCCAGCAGCGCCACTAGCGGGATGAACACAGATACGCAGTATTTT	CASSATSGMNTDTQYF
many	TRBD1	TRBV2	TRBJ2-5	TGTGCCAGCAGAGGGGGTGGACAGGGTCGTTACTTC	CASRGGGQGRYF
many	.	TRBV3-1	TRBJ2-7	TGTGCCAGCAGCCAAGATCCTCACTACGAGCAGTACTTC	CASSQDPHYEQYF
.	.	TRBV28	TRBJ2-1	TGTGCCAGCAGTTTACAGGGCGATGAGCAGTTCTTC	CASSLQGDEQFF
many	TRBD1	TRBV7-8	TRBJ2-7	TGTGCCAGCAGATTACGGACAGGGCCCTACGAGCAGTACTTC	CASRLRTGPYEQYF
.	.	TRBV5-1	TRBJ1-2	TGCGCCAGCAGCTCTGGCGACAGGTTGGATAAGGGCTACACCTTC	CASSSGDRLDKGYTF
many	.	TRBV10-2	TRBJ2-4	TGCGCCAGCAGTGAGAGGGGGGAAGCCAAAAACATTCAGTACTTC	CASSERGEAKNIQYF
.	.	TRBV27	TRBJ1-2	TGTGCCAGCAAGGGGCTCTATGGCTACACCTTC	CASKGLYGYTF
.	.	TRBV9	TRBJ1-2	TGTGCCAGCAGCGTGGCTCGGGGGGGCGGCTATGGCCACACCTTC	CASSVARGGGYGHTF
many	.	TRBV5-1	TRBJ2-2	TGCGCCAGCAGCTTGGGGGGGTCATACACCGGGGAGCTGTTTTTT	CASSLGGSYTGELFF
many	TRBD1	TRBV12-3/TRBV12-4	TRBJ2-7	TGTGCCAGCGGCGACCGGGACAGGGGGCGAAACGAGCAGTACTTC	CASGDRDRGRNEQYF
many	.	TRBV7-8	TRBJ2-6	TGTGCCAGCAGCTTAAGTGGAGCTGGGGCCAACGTCCTGACTTTC	CASSLSGAGANVLTF
many	.	TRBV5-4	TRBJ2-1	TGTGCCAGCAGCTTGCGAGTGGGAGATTACAATGAGCAGTTCTTC	CASSLRVGDYNEQFF
many	.	TRBV12-5	TRBJ2-2	TGTGCTAGTGGCTCAGGGCCCGGGGAGCTGTTTTTT	CASGSGPGELFF
many	TRBD2	TRBV7-8	TRBJ2-1	TGTGCCAGCAGCTTACGGCGGACTAGCGGGAGTCACACCTACAATGAGCAGTTCTTC	CASSLRRTSGSHTYNEQFF
many	.	TRBV10-1	TRBJ2-3	TGCGCCAGCAGTGACAGGGGAGAAGGTTCAGATACGCAGTATTTT	CASSDRGEGSDTQYF
many	TRBD2	TRBV19	TRBJ2-7	TGTGCCAGTAGTATAGTACTAGCGGCCTCCTACGAGCAGTACTTC	CASSIVLAASYEQYF
few	TRBD2	TRBV6-2/TRBV6-3	TRBJ2-2	TGTGCCAGCAGAAATACACGGAGGGACCCCCGGACTAGCCCCGGGGAGCTGTTTTTT	CASRNTRRDPRTSPGELFF
many	.	TRBV5-1	TRBJ2-1	TGCGCCAGCAGCTTGCAGGGGAGAACCTACAATGAGCAGTTCTTC	CASSLQGRTYNEQFF
many	TRBD1	TRBV19	TRBJ1-6	TGTGCCAGTAGTATGCGGCCCCCGGGACAGGGGATGAGCCATTCACCCCTCCACTTT	CASSMRPPGQGMSHSPLHF
many	.	TRBV18	TRBJ2-5	TGTGCCAGCTCACCACCGGACGGCCCTGAGACCCAGTACTTC	CASSPPDGPETQYF
many	TRBD2	TRBV12-3/TRBV12-4	TRBJ2-1	TGTGCCAGCAGTTCTAGCGGGGGAACCTACAATGAGCAGTTCTTC	CASSSSGGTYNEQFF
many	TRBD2	TRBV12-3/TRBV12-4	TRBJ2-7	TGTGCCAGCAGTTTAGGTGCGGGAGGCTCCAACGAGCAGTACTTC	CASSLGAGGSNEQYF
.	TRBD1	TRBV6-6	TRBJ1-5	TGTGCCAGCAGTGACTCCGGGACAGGGGGTGTACTGCAGCCCCAGCATTTT	CASSDSGTGGVLQPQHF
many	.	TRBV7-2	TRBJ2-5	TGTGCCAGCAGCCCCCCTGGACTCATCCAAGAGACCCAGTACTTC	CASSPPGLIQETQYF
many	TRBD2	TRBV11-2	TRBJ2-7	TGTGCCAGCAGCTCCCCGGGACTAGGGAGGTACGAGCAGTACTTC	CASSSPGLGRYEQYF
.	.	TRBV29-1	TRBJ2-4	TGCAGCTTCGCCGGGACTTCAAACATTCAGTACTTC	CSFAGTSNIQYF
few	.	TRBV18	TRBJ2-2	TGTGCCAGCTCGCAGGGGCTGGACACCGGGGAGCTGTTTTTT	CASSQGLDTGELFF
many	.	TRBV5-1	TRBJ2-7	TGCGCCAGCAGCTTGGCTATTGGGGGAGTAGCGTACTCCTACGAGCAGTACTTC	CASSLAIGGVAYSYEQYF
.	.	TRBV16	TRBJ2-1	TGTGCCAGCAGCCAGGGGGTAAGGGGCTCCTACAATGAGCAGTTCTTC	CASSQGVRGSYNEQFF
many	TRBD1	TRBV19	TRBJ2-7	TGTGCCAGTAGTTTGTCGAAGGGACAGGTCGACGAGCAGTACTTC	CASSLSKGQVDEQYF
many	TRBD1	TRBV29-1	TRBJ1-4	TGCAGCGCTTGGACAGGGGATGAAAAACTGTTTTTT	CSAWTGDEKLFF
many	.	TRBV9	TRBJ1-6	TGTGCCAGCAGCGTAGGTTGGGGGTCACCCCTCCACTTT	CASSVGWGSPLHF
few	TRBD2	TRBV16	TRBJ2-1	TGTGCCAGCAGCCCCTCGGGGGGGCCCGGTGCCGAGCAGTTCTTC	CASSPSGGPGAEQFF
many	.	TRBV18	TRBJ2-2	TGTGCCAGCTTCAGGACCTTCGGGGAGCTGTTTTTT	CASFRTFGELFF
many	TRBD1	TRBV7-8	TRBJ1-3	TGTGCCAGCAGCTTAGGGGCAGGGGGCTCTTTTGGAAACACCATATATTTT	CASSLGAGGSFGNTIYF
.	TRBD2	TRBV12-3/TRBV12-4	TRBJ2-1	TGTGCCAGCAGATCTAGCGGGGGCTACAATGAGCAGTTCTTC	CASRSSGGYNEQFF
.	TRBD1	TRBV19	TRBJ2-4	TGTGCCAGTAGTTCCGTGGACAGGGGAAAAAACATTCAGTACTTC	CASSSVDRGKNIQYF
many	.	TRBV28	TRBJ2-7	TGTGCCAGCAGTAGGTCCGGGACTGATACCTACGAGCAGTACTTC	CASSRSGTDTYEQYF